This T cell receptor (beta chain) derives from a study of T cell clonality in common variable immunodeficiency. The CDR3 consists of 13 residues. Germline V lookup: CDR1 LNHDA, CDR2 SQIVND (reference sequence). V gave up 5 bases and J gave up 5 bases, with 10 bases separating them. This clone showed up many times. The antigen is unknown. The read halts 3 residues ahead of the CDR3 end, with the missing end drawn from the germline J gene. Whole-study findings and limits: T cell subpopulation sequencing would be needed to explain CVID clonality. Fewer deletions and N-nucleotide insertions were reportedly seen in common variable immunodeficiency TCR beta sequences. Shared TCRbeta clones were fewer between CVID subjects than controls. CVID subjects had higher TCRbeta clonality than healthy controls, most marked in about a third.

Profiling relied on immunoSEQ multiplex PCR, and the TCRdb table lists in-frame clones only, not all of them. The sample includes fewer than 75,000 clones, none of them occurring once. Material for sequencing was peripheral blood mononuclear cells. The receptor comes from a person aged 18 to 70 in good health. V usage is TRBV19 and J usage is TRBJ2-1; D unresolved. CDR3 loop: CASSVRADNEQFF. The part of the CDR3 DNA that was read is TGTGCCAGTAGTGTTAGGGCAGACAATGAG.